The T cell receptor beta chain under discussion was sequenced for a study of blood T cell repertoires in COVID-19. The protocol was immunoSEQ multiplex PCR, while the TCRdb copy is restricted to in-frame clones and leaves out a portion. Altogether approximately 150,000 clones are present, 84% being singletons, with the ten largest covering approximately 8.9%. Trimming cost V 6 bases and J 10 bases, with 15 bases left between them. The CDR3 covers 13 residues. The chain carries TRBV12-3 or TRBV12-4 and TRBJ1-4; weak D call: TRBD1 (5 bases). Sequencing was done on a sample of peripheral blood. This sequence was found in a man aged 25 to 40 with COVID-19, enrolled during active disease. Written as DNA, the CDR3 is TGTGCCAGCAGCCCGGGACTCGTACGAAAACTGTTTTTT. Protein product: CASSPGLVRKLFF.